The 5 T cell receptor beta chains below were found in one sample sequenced in a study of T cells in Graves' hyperthyroidism and ophthalmopathy. The CDR3 regions of TCR beta were amplified from RNA transcripts. A first-round RT-PCR of the TCR CDR3 used the HTBI primer set. TCRdb redid the calling of the multiplex PCR reads with MiXCR, one entry per CDR3 protein. The table includes roughly 570,000 distinct CDR3 sequences, 35% to 55% detected once. The sample consisted of peripheral blood or thyroid tissue (not recorded which). Receptors originate from an adult woman with Graves' disease, either hyperthyroidism or ophthalmopathy (not recorded which).

This clonotype appeared many times. The chain combines TRBV2 with TRBJ2-7; possible D gene TRBD2, 6 bases. Trimming took 8 bases from V and 2 from J, leaving 16 bases between them. Germline V CDR1 and CDR2: SNHLY, FYNNEI. The length of the CDR3 is 14 residues. The CDR3 bases are TGTGCCAGCCTGAGGAGGGACTCGGCCTACGAGCAGTACTTC. It encodes CASLRRDSAYEQYF. The full variable domain, with the rest looked up from reference TRBV2 and TRBJ2-7, is EPEVTQTPSHQVTQMGQEVILRCVPISNHLYFYWYRQILGQKVEFLVSFYNNEISEKSEIFDDQFSVERPDGSNFTLKIRSTKLEDSAMYFCASLRRDSAYEQYFGPGTRLTVT.

The chain recombines TRBV12-3 or TRBV12-4 with TRBJ1-1; 12 positions agree with TRBD1. V lost 4 bases to trimming and J lost 7 bases; unmatched junction nucleotides: 10. The CDR3 contains 16 residues. The CDR3 protein is CASSWPGQGALGEAFF. CDR3 DNA sequence: TGTGCCAGCAGTTGGCCGGGACAGGGGGCTCTTGGTGAAGCTTTCTTT.

At least ten counts were recorded for this clonotype. V gene TRBV29-1 combines with J gene TRBJ2-7, with D possibly matching TRBD2 (6 bases). The V end lost 3 bases, the J end lost 2 bases, and 14 bases lay between the germline ends. The germline CDR1 and CDR2 sequences are SQVTM and ANQGSEA. This CDR3 region has 14 residues. The CDR3 sequence: CSVELSGGAYEQYF. As DNA, the CDR3 is TGCAGCGTTGAGCTTAGCGGAGGGGCCTACGAGCAGTACTTC.

This clonotype was found many times. This chain connects TRBV7-9 to TRBJ1-1; a weak D match, TRBD1 (5 bases). The germline V and J ends were trimmed by 5 bases and 3 bases, with 13 bases remaining between them. Per the germline V gene, CDR1 is SEHNR and CDR2 is FQNEAQ (reference sequence). The CDR3 has 14 amino acids. As DNA, the CDR3 is TGTGCCAGCAGCCTACCCTGGGGCGACACTGAAGCTTTCTTT. This sequence encodes CASSLPWGDTEAFF.

This clonotype was recorded at least ten times. The genes are TRBV4-1 and TRBJ2-5, with D unresolved. Germline V gene data show CDR1 as MGHRA and CDR2 as YSYEKL. The CDR3 is 16 residues long. The V gene lost 1 base and the J gene lost 1 base, with 13 bases spanning the gap. This CDR3 reads CASSQVRSRSQETQYF. DNA for the CDR3: TGCGCCAGCAGCCAAGTGCGCTCGCGGAGCCAAGAGACCCAGTACTTC.